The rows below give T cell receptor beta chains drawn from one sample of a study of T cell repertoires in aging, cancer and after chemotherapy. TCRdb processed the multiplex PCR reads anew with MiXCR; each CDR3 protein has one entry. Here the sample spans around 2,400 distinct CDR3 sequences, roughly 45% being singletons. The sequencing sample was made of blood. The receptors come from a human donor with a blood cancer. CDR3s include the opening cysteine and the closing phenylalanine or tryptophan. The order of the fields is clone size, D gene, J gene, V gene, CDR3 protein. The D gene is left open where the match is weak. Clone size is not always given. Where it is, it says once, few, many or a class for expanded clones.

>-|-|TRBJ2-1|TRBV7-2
CASSLASYNEQFF
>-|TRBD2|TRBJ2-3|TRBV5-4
CASSLAGGYTQYF
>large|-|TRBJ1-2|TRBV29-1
CSVAPYNYGYTF
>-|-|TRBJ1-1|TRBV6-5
CASTAWNQQGKAFF
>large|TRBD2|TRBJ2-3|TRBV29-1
CSVAGLAGARDTQYF
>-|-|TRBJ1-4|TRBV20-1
CSARDRGARNEKLFF
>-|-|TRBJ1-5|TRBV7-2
CASSLTGYNQHQHF
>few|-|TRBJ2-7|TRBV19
CASSIDIGTPSSYEQYF
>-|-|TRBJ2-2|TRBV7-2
CASSLWQGTGELFF
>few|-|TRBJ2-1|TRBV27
CASTGRRGNAPYNEQFF
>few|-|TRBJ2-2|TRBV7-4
CASRVQGPGELFF
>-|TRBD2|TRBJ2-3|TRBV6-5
CASSHRSWASGNTDTQYF
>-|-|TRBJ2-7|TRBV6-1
CAALGTPEGEQYF
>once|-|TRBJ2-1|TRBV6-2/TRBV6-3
CASSYSDRPQGSYNEQFF
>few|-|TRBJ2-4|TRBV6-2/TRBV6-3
CASSELEGGTQYF
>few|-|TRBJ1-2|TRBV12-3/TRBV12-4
CASSGGRTNYGYTF
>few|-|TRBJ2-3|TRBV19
CASSTPLGADTQYF
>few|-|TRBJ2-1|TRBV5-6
CASSLVSEQFF
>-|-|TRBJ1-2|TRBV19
CASSIRGYGYTF
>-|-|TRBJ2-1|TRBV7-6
CASSLRGGVYNEQFF
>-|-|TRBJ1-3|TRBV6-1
CASSESGTNTIYF
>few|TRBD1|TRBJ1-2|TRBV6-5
CASSYSAGGNGGYTF
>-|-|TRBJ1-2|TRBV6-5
CASSMDINYGYTF
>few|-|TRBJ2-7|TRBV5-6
CASSQTKRLVGEQYF
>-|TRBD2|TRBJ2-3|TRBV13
CASSWGLAGGYTDTQYF
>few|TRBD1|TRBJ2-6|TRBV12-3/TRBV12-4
CASSPGQASGANVLTF
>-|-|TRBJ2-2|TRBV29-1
CSVRRGNTGELFF
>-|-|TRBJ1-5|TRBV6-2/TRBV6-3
CASSYSRGGNQPQHF
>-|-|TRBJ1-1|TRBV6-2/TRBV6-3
CASSYGGQRDGAFF
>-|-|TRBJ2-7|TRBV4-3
CASSQGGGRSYEQYF